This TCR beta chain was identified in a study of T cells in Graves' hyperthyroidism and ophthalmopathy. Amplified TCR beta CDR3 regions derived from RNA transcripts. The HTBI primer set was used in a first-round RT-PCR of the TCR CDR3. MiXCR was run by TCRdb on the multiplex PCR reads, yielding one entry per CDR3 protein. The sample has a few hundred thousand distinct CDR3 sequences; about 16% are singletons. Material for sequencing was blood. The origin of this receptor is a young woman with Graves' ophthalmopathy.

CDR3 nucleotides: TGCGCCAGCAGCCAAAAAAGCCCCTACAATGAGCAGTTCTTC. Translated, it gives CASSQKSPYNEQFF. The chain employs TRBV4-3 and TRBJ2-1; D remains unclear. V was pared by 2 bases and J by 2 bases, with 7 bases between. CDR1 and CDR2 from the germline V gene are LGHNA and YSLEER. CDR3 length: 14 residues.